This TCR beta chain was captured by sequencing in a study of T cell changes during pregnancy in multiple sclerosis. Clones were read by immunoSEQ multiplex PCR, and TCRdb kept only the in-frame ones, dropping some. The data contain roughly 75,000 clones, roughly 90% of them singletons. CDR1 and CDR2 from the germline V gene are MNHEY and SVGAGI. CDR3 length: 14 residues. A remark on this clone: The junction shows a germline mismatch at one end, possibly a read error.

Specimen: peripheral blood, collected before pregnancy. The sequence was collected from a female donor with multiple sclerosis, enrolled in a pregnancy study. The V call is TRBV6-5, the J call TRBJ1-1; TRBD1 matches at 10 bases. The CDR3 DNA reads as TGTGCCATCAGTGAGGGGACAGGGGACTCTGAAGCTTTCTTT. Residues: CAISEGTGDSEAFF.